One sample yielded the 2 T cell receptor beta chains listed below, sequenced in a study of neurological immune-mediated disorders. TCRdb independently ran MiXCR on the 5' RACE reads; one entry per CDR3 protein. The table includes some 18,000 distinct CDR3 sequences, 6% to 8.5% detected once. Source material: CD8+ T cells from blood. The receptors here all came from a woman aged 30 to 39 with HTLV-1-associated myelopathy (HAM/TSP).

Judged by abundance, this clonotype is medium-sized. CDR3 DNA sequence: TGTGCCAGCAGTTACGACAGGAGCAATGAGCAGTTCTTC. Translated: CASSYDRSNEQFF. The chain joins TRBV6-5 to TRBJ2-1; tentative D call: TRBD1 (6 bases). This CDR3 has 13 residues. Germline lookup yields CDR1 MNHEY and CDR2 SVGAGI. Trimming pared 2 bases from V and 6 bases from J, leaving 8 bases between.

This clonotype was recorded many times. This chain uses TRBV29-1 with TRBJ1-1, with no clear D. The V end lost 5 bases, the J end lost 1 base, and 11 bases lay between the germline ends. This CDR3 comprises 13 residues. CDR1 and CDR2 (germline): SQVTM, ANQGSEA. CDR3 sequence (DNA): TGCAGCGTTAGTGGAAAATCGAACACTGAAGCTTTCTTT. It yields the protein CSVSGKSNTEAFF.